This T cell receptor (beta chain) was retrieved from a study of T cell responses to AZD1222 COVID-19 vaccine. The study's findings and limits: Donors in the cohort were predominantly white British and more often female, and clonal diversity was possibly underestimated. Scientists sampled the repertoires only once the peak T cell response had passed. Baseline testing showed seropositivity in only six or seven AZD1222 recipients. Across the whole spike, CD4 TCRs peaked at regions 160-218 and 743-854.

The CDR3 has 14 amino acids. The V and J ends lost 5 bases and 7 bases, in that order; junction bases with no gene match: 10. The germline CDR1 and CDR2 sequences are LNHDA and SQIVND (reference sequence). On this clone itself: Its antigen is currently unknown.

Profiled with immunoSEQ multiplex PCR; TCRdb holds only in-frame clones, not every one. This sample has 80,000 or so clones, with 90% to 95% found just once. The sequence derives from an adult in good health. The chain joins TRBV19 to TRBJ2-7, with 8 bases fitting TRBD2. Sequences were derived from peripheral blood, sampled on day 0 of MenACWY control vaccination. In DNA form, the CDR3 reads TGTGCCAGTAGTGCGAGCGGGAGTTCTAGAGAGCAGTACTTC. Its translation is CASSASGSSREQYF.